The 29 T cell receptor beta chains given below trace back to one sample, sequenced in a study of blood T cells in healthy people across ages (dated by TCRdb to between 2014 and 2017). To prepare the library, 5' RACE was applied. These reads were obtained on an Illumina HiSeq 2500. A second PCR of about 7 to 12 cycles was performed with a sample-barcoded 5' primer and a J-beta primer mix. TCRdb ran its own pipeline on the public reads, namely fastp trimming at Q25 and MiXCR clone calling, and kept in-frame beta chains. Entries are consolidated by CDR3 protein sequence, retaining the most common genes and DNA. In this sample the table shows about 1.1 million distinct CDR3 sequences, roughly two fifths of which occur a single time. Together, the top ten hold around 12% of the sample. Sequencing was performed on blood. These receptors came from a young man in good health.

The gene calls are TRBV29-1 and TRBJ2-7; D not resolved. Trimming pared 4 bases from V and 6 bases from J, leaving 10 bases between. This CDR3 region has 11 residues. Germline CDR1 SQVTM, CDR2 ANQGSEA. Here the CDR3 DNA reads TGCAGCGTTGTCAGGATTGGCGAGCAGTACTTC. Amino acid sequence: CSVVRIGEQYF.

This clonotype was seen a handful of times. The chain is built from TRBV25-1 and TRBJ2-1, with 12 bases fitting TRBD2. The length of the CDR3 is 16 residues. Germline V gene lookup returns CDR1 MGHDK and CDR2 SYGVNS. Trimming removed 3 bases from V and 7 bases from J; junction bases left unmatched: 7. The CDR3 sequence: CASSEASGGARNEQFF. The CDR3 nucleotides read TGTGCCAGCAGTGAGGCTAGCGGGGGGGCCAGAAATGAGCAGTTCTTC.

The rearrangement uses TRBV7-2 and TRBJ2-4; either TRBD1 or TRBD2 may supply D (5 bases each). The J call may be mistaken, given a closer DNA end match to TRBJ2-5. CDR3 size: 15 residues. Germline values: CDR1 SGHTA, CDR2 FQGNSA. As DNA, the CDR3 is TGTGCCAGCAGCTTAGTCGGGGCCATCCAAGAGACCCAGTACTTC. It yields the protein CASSLVGAIQETQYF.

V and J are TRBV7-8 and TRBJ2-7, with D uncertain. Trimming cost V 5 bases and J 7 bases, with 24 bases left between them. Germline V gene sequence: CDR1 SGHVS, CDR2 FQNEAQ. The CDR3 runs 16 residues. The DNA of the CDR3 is TGTGCCAGCAGCCACGCGGTGATTAGCTCCTACAATGAGCAGTACTTC. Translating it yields CASSHAVISSYNEQYF.

CDR3: CASSPGLIGAVVLYEQYF. The CDR3 DNA reads as TGTGCCAGCAGCCCAGGTCTGATAGGTGCAGTCGTACTCTACGAGCAGTACTTC. J is TRBJ2-7 and V is TRBV7-2, with D unresolved. CDR3 length equals 18 residues. Germline V CDR1 and CDR2: SGHTA, FQGNSA. Deletions cut 5 bases from V and 3 bases from J, with 26 bases between. Looking up the rest from reference TRBV7-2 and TRBJ2-7 gives the full variable domain: GAGVSQSPSNKVTEKGKDVELRCDPISGHTALYWYRQSLGQGLEFLIYFQGNSAPDKSGLPSDRFSAERTGGSVSTLTIQRTQQEDSAVYLCASSPGLIGAVVLYEQYFGPGTRLTVT.

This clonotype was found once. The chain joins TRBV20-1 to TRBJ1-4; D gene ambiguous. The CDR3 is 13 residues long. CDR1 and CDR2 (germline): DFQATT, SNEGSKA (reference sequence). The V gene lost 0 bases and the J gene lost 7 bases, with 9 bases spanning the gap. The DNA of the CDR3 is TGCAGTGCTAGAGATTCGATTGGTGAAAAACTGTTTTTT. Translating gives CSARDSIGEKLFF.

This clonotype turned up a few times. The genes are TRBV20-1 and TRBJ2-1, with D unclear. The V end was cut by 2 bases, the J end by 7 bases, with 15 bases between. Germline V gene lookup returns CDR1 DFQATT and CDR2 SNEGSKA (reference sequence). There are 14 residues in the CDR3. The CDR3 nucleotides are TGCAGTGCTAGATCGGGCTCAAGTTGGAATGAGCAGTTCTTC. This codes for CSARSGSSWNEQFF.

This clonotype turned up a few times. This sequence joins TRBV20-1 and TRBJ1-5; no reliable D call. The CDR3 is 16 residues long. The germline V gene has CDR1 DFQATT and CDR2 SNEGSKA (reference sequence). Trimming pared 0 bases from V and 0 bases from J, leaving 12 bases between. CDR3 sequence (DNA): TGCAGTGCTAGAGATAGCGGAGATTATAGCAATCAGCCCCAGCATTTT. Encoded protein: CSARDSGDYSNQPQHF.

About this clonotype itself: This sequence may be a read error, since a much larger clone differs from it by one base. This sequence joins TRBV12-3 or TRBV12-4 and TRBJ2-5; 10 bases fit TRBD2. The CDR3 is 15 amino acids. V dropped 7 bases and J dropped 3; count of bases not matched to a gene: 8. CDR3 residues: CASIISGRPKETQYF. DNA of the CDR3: TGTGCCAGCATTATTAGCGGGAGGCCCAAAGAGACCCAGTACTTC.

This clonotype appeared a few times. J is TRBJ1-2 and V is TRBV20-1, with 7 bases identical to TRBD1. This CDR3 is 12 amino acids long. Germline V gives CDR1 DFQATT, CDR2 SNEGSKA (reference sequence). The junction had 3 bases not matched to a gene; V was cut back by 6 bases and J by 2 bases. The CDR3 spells CSAQQGNYGYTF. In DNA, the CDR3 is TGCAGTGCACAACAGGGGAACTATGGCTACACCTTC.

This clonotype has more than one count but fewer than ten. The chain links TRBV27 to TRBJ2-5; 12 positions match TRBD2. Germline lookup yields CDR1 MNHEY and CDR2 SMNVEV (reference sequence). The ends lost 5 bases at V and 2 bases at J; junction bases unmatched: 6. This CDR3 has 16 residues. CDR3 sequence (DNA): TGTGCCAGCAGTCCCGGGACTAGCGGGCTACAAGAGACCCAGTACTTC. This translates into CASSPGTSGLQETQYF.

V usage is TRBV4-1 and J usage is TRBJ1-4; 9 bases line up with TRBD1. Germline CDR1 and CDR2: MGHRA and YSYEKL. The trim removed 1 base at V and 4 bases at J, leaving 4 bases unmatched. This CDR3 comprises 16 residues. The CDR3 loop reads CASSQVLGQGNEKLFF. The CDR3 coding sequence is TGCGCCAGCAGCCAAGTACTGGGACAGGGTAATGAAAAACTGTTTTTT.

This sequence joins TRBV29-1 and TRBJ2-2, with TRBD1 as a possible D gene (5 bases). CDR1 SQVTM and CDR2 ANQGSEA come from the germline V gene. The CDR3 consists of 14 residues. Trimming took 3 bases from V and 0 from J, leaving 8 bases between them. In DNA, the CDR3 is TGCAGCGTTGACCCAGGGTCGAACACCGGGGAGCTGTTTTTT. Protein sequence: CSVDPGSNTGELFF.

Here the CDR3 DNA reads TGTGCCAGCAGCGTAGGTGAGCGTAGCACAGATACGCAGTATTTT. Encoded protein: CASSVGERSTDTQYF. The rearrangement links TRBV9 to TRBJ2-3; the D is unclear. The germline gives CDR1 SGDLS, CDR2 YYNGEE. This CDR3 has 15 residues. The ends were cut back, 0 bases at V and 0 bases at J, with 8 bases in the middle. Filled out from reference TRBV9 and TRBJ2-3, the complete variable domain reads DSGVTQTPKHLITATGQRVTLRCSPRSGDLSVYWYQQSLDQGLQFLIQYYNGEERAKGNILERFSAQQFPDLHSELNLSSLELGDSALYFCASSVGERSTDTQYFGPGTRLTVL.

CDR3 DNA: TGTGCCAGCAGCCCATCCGGGACAGGGTACACTGAAGCTTTCTTT. Its protein is CASSPSGTGYTEAFF. V and J are TRBV11-1 and TRBJ1-1, with 9 bases lining up with TRBD1. CDR1 is SGHAT and CDR2 is FQDESV in the germline V gene (reference sequence). CDR3 length: 15 amino acids. Trimming took 5 bases from V and 3 from J; bases not matched to a gene: 7.

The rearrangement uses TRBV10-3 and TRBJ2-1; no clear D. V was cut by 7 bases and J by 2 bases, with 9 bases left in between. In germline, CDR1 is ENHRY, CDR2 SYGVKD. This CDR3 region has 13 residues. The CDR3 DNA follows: TGTGCCATCACGACGCAGGCCTACAATGAGCAGTTCTTC. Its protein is CAITTQAYNEQFF.

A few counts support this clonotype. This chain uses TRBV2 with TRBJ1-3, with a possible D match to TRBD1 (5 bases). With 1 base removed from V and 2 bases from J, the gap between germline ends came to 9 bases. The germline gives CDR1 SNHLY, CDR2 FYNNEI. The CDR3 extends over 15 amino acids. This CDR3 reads CASSEGGVPGNTIYF. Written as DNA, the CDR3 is TGTGCCAGCAGTGAAGGAGGGGTTCCTGGAAACACCATATATTTT.

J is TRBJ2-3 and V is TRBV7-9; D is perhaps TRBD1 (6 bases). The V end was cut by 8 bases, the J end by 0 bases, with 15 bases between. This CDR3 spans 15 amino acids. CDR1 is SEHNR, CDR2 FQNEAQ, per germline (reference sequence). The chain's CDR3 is CASGPRGQSTDTQYF. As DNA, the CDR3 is TGTGCCAGCGGCCCCCGAGGACAGAGCACAGATACGCAGTATTTT. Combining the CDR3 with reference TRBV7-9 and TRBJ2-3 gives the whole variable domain DTGVSQNPRHKITKRGQNVTFRCDPISEHNRLYWYRQTLGQGPEFLTYFQNEAQLEKSRLLSDRFSAERPKGSFSTLEIQRTEQGDSAMYLCASGPRGQSTDTQYFGPGTRLTVL.

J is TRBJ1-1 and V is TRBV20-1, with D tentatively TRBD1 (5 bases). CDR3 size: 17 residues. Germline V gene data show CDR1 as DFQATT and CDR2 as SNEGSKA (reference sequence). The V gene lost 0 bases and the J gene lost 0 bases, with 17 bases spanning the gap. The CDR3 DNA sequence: TGCAGTGCTAGAGATGCCGGGACTAGGAACATGAACACTGAAGCTTTCTTT. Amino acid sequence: CSARDAGTRNMNTEAFF.

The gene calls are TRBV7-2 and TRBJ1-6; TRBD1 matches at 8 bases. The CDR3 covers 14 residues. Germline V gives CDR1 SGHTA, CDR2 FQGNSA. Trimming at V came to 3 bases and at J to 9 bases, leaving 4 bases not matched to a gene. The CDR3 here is CASSFGQGGSPLHF. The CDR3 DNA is TGTGCCAGCAGCTTCGGACAGGGTGGTTCACCCCTCCACTTT.

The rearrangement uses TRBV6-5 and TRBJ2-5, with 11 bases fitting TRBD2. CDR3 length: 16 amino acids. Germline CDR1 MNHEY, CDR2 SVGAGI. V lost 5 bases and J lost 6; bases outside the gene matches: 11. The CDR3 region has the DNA TGTGCCAGCAGTCGTAGCGGGGGGGCTTTTGAGAAGACCCAGTACTTC. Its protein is CASSRSGGAFEKTQYF.

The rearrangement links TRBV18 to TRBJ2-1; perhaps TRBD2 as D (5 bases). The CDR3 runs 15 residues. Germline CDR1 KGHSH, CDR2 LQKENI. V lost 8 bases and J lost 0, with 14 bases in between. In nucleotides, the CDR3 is TGTGCCAGCCTACCAGTTGGGAGCTCCTACAATGAGCAGTTCTTC. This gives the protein CASLPVGSSYNEQFF.

The CDR3 here is CASTRDRYNEQYF. The DNA of the CDR3 is TGTGCCAGCACTCGGGACCGCTACAATGAGCAGTACTTC. V is TRBV6-5 and J is TRBJ2-7, with D perhaps TRBD1 or TRBD2 (5 bases each). Germline V CDR1 and CDR2: MNHEY, SVGAGI. This CDR3 spans 13 amino acids. V lost 7 bases and J lost 7, with 17 bases in between.

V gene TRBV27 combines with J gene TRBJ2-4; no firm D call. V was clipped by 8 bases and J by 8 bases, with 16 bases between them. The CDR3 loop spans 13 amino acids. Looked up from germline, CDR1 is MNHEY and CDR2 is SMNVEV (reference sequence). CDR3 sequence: CASGVGNLDIQYF. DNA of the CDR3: TGTGCCAGCGGGGTGGGGAATCTGGACATTCAGTACTTC.

CDR3: CASSLGTGISTEAFF. The DNA for the CDR3 is TGTGCCAGCAGCTTGGGGACAGGGATCAGCACTGAAGCTTTCTTT. V usage is TRBV5-8 and J usage is TRBJ1-1; the match to TRBD1 covers 8 bases. This CDR3 is 15 amino acids long. Germline V gives CDR1 SGHTS, CDR2 YDEGEE. J gave up 4 bases and V 0 bases, and 5 bases lay outside the gene matches.

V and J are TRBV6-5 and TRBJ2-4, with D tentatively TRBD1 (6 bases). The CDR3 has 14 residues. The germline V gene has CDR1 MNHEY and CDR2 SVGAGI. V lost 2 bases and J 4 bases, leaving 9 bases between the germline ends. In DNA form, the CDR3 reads TGTGCCAGCAGTTACGGGGGCGGAAAAAACATTCAGTACTTC. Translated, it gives CASSYGGGKNIQYF.

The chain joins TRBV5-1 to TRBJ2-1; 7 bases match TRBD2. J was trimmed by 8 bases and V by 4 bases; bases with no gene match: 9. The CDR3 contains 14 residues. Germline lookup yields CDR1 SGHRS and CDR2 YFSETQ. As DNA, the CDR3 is TGCGCCAGCAGCCCCGGGGGGAGTTTGCATGAGCAGTTCTTC. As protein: CASSPGGSLHEQFF. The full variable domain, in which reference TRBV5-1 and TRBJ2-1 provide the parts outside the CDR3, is KAGVTQTPRYLIKTRGQQVTLSCSPISGHRSVSWYQQTPGQGLQFLFEYFSETQRNKGNFPGRFSGRQFSNSRSEMNVSTLELGDSALYLCASSPGGSLHEQFFGPGTRLTVL.

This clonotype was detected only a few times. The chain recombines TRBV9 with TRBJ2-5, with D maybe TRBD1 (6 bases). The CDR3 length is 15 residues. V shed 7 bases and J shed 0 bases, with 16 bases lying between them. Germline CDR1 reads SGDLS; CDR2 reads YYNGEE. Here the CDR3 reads CASPRTDRNQETQYF. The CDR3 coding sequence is TGTGCCAGCCCCCGTACGGACAGAAACCAAGAGACCCAGTACTTC.

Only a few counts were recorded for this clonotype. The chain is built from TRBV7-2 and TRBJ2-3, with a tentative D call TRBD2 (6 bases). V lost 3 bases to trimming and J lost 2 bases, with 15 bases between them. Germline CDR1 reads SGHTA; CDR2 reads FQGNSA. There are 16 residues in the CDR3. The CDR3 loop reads CASSFFVGGLTDTQYF. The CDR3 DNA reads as TGTGCCAGCAGCTTTTTCGTCGGGGGTCTCACAGATACGCAGTATTTT. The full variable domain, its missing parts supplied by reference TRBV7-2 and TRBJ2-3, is GAGVSQSPSNKVTEKGKDVELRCDPISGHTALYWYRQSLGQGLEFLIYFQGNSAPDKSGLPSDRFSAERTGGSVSTLTIQRTQQEDSAVYLCASSFFVGGLTDTQYFGPGTRLTVL.